A selection of T cell receptor beta chains follows, all from one sample in a study of blood T cells in healthy people across ages. TCRdb processed the 5' RACE reads anew with MiXCR; each CDR3 protein has one entry. The sample includes roughly 1.9 million distinct CDR3 sequences, about two fifths of them seen just once. What was sequenced was blood. Source of these receptors: a human donor in good health. Each CDR3 is given with its conserved first and last residue. Fields, in order: D gene, J gene, clone size, V gene, CDR3 DNA, CDR3 protein. A D gene is named only where the DNA matches it firmly. Clone sizes are given selectively: once, few, many, or a class where the clone is expanded.

NA | TRBJ2-5 | NA | TRBV20-1 | TGCAGTGCTAGTACTCGAGGGGAGACCCAGTACTTC | CSASTRGETQYF
NA | TRBJ2-1 | few | TRBV29-1 | TGCAGCGTTCCGATGGGCCTAGCCCCCTCCTACAATGAGCAGTTCTTC | CSVPMGLAPSYNEQFF
TRBD1 | TRBJ1-2 | few | TRBV7-2 | TGTGCCAGCAGCTACCATGAAACAGGGGGTGTCTATGGCTACACCTTC | CASSYHETGGVYGYTF
NA | TRBJ1-2 | NA | TRBV24-1 | TGTGCCACCAGTGACTCCGAAGGCCGCTATGGCTACACCTTC | CATSDSEGRYGYTF
NA | TRBJ2-3 | NA | TRBV7-3 | TGTGCCAGCAGCATTAAATCCGGGTTTACGCAGTATTTT | CASSIKSGFTQYF
NA | TRBJ2-1 | NA | TRBV27 | TGTGCCAGCAGTTTGATCGGGGGGCGGGATGAGCAGTTCTTC | CASSLIGGRDEQFF
TRBD1 | TRBJ2-7 | NA | TRBV29-1 | TGCAGCGCGAAAGAGACAGGGGGTAGCAACGAGCAGTACTTC | CSAKETGGSNEQYF
NA | TRBJ2-1 | few | TRBV6-2/TRBV6-3 | TGTGCCAGCAGTAAGCAGGGGAATGAGCAGTTCTTC | CASSKQGNEQFF
TRBD2 | TRBJ2-3 | NA | TRBV27 | TGTGCCAGCACCCATAGCGGGGGGGCTGCAGATACGCAGTATTTT | CASTHSGGAADTQYF
NA | TRBJ1-1 | few | TRBV20-1 | TGCAGTGCTAGAGATCCTGGGAACACTGAAGCTTTCTTT | CSARDPGNTEAFF
NA | TRBJ1-3 | NA | TRBV6-6 | TGTGCCAGCAGCCCGATCCGGGGGGCAGAGGACACCATATATTTT | CASSPIRGAEDTIYF
NA | TRBJ2-1 | few | TRBV29-1 | TGCAGCGCTGCCTGGCGGCTAAAAGGGAATGAGCAGTTCTTC | CSAAWRLKGNEQFF
TRBD1 | TRBJ1-2 | many | TRBV29-1 | TGCAGCGTGGGAGACAGGGACAGTGGCTACACCTTC | CSVGDRDSGYTF
TRBD2 | TRBJ2-3 | NA | TRBV6-5 | TGTGCCAGCAGTTACTCGAAGGGACTAGCGGGGGGGGCAGATACGCAGTATTTT | CASSYSKGLAGGADTQYF
NA | TRBJ1-2 | few | TRBV6-5 | TGTGCCAGCAGCTACGGAGGGGCCCATGGCTACACCTTC | CASSYGGAHGYTF
NA | TRBJ1-5 | NA | TRBV12-3/TRBV12-4 | TGTGCCAGCAGTTTCGGGATCAGTCAGCCCCAGCATTTT | CASSFGISQPQHF
NA | TRBJ2-1 | few | TRBV5-6 | TGTGCCAGCAGCTCCTCGGGACATGACAATGAGCAGTTCTTC | CASSSSGHDNEQFF
NA | TRBJ2-5 | few | TRBV4-2 | TGTGCCAGCAGCCCTTACCCCAGGGAAATTCAAGAGACCCAGTACTTC | CASSPYPREIQETQYF
NA | TRBJ2-5 | NA | TRBV20-1 | TGCAGTGCTCACCTCGGGGGACAGTTTCGGGAGACCCAGTACTTC | CSAHLGGQFRETQYF
TRBD1 | TRBJ2-3 | NA | TRBV7-2 | TGTGCCAGCAGCCCCCGGACAGGGGGCAGGATAGATACGCAGTATTTT | CASSPRTGGRIDTQYF
NA | TRBJ2-6 | NA | TRBV20-1 | TGCAGTGCCCATCGGGGCTCTGGGGCCAACGTCCTGACTTTC | CSAHRGSGANVLTF
TRBD2 | TRBJ2-5 | NA | TRBV7-2 | TGTGCCAGCAGCTTAGAGCTAGCGGTCCCCCAAGAGACCCAGTACTTC | CASSLELAVPQETQYF
TRBD2 | TRBJ2-3 | NA | TRBV11-2 | TGTGCCAGCAGCTTTTTGCTCGGAGCGGGGGGCCCCAGGGATACGCAGTATTTT | CASSFLLGAGGPRDTQYF
NA | TRBJ2-1 | few | TRBV5-1 | TGCGCCAGCAGCTTTGGGGCGGTAGCCGGCAATGAGCAGTTCTTC | CASSFGAVAGNEQFF
TRBD2 | TRBJ2-1 | NA | TRBV20-1 | TGCAGTGCTTCTAGCGGGGGGGCCTTGGAGCAGTTCTTC | CSASSGGALEQFF
NA | TRBJ1-2 | few | TRBV7-2 | TGTGCCAGCAGCTCCAACAGGGCCCGCAATGGCTACACCTTC | CASSSNRARNGYTF
TRBD2 | TRBJ2-3 | NA | TRBV15 | TGTGCCACCAGTGGGACTAGCGGGGGGCCCCTCACAGATACGCAGTATTTT | CATSGTSGGPLTDTQYF
NA | TRBJ2-7 | NA | TRBV20-1 | TGCAGGGCTCCGGACAGAACCTACGAGCAGTACTTC | CRAPDRTYEQYF
NA | TRBJ1-3 | NA | TRBV9 | TGTGCCAGCAGCGTAGATCCGGGCGGAAACACCATATATTTT | CASSVDPGGNTIYF
NA | TRBJ1-2 | few | TRBV6-6 | TGTGCCAGCAGTTACTCGGAGGGGCCTTGGGGCTACACCTTC | CASSYSEGPWGYTF
TRBD2 | TRBJ2-3 | NA | TRBV7-9 | TGTGCCAGCAGCCTCGGGAGGGGTCACCAATACACAGATACGCAGTATTTT | CASSLGRGHQYTDTQYF
NA | TRBJ2-3 | NA | TRBV7-2 | TGTGCCAGCAGCTACTCCACGTCCCGCACAGATACGCAGTATTTT | CASSYSTSRTDTQYF
NA | TRBJ2-5 | NA | TRBV7-9 | TGTGCCAGCAGTCAGACGTGGGACCTAGGCGAAGAGACCCAGTACTTC | CASSQTWDLGEETQYF
NA | TRBJ2-1 | few | TRBV7-2 | TGTGCCAGCAGCTTAGATTACGGTACGGTTCAGTTCTTC | CASSLDYGTVQFF
NA | TRBJ2-3 | once | TRBV11-2 | TGTGGCAGCAGCTTAGATTGGACAGCATCCCTGACGCAGTATTTT | CGSSLDWTASLTQYF
TRBD2 | TRBJ2-7 | few | TRBV20-1 | TGCAGTGCTAGGGGAGGGAGGATACCCTCCTACGAGCAGTACTTC | CSARGGRIPSYEQYF
NA | TRBJ2-6 | NA | TRBV9 | TGTGCCAGCAACCCACAGGGAACCTCTGGGGCCAACGTCCTGACTTTC | CASNPQGTSGANVLTF
NA | TRBJ2-1 | few | TRBV20-1 | TGCAGTGCTAGAGATCGGACAAAGCCCTACAATGAGCAGTTCTTC | CSARDRTKPYNEQFF
NA | TRBJ2-7 | NA | TRBV9 | TGTGCCAGCAGCGCCGACCTCTCCTCCTACGAGCAGTACTTC | CASSADLSSYEQYF
TRBD1 | TRBJ2-3 | few | TRBV6-6 | TGTGCCAGCACCGATTTGGACAGGGCTAGCACAGATACGCAGTATTTT | CASTDLDRASTDTQYF
NA | TRBJ2-3 | NA | TRBV18 | TGTGCCAGCTCACCCGGACTTACAGACACAGATACGCAGTATTTT | CASSPGLTDTDTQYF
TRBD1 | TRBJ2-3 | few | TRBV2 | TGTGCCAGCCGGGACAGGGAGGACACGCAGTATTTT | CASRDREDTQYF
NA | TRBJ2-7 | NA | TRBV4-2 | TGTGCCAGCAGCCAACTGAGCAGGGGTTACGAGCAGTACTTC | CASSQLSRGYEQYF
NA | TRBJ1-6 | NA | TRBV6-2/TRBV6-3 | TGTGCCAGCAGTTACCGTTATCGGGAGTCACCCCTCCACTTT | CASSYRYRESPLHF
NA | TRBJ2-6 | NA | TRBV6-6 | TGTGCCAGCAGCCTACAGGGTATGGGTTCTGGGGCCAACGTCCTGACTTTC | CASSLQGMGSGANVLTF
NA | TRBJ1-1 | NA | TRBV5-1 | TGCGCCAGCAGCTGCGGACAGACTGAAGCTTTCTTT | CASSCGQTEAFF
NA | TRBJ2-1 | few | TRBV4-1 | TGCGCCAGCGGGCGGGACTTCTCCTACAATGAGCAGTTCTTC | CASGRDFSYNEQFF
TRBD1 | TRBJ2-3 | NA | TRBV4-1 | TGCGCCAGCAGCCAACCTACAGGGGCAGATACGCAGTATTTT | CASSQPTGADTQYF
NA | TRBJ1-4 | NA | TRBV20-1 | TGCAGTGCTAGAGACGTCGGGCAGGGGCATGAAAAACTGTTTTTT | CSARDVGQGHEKLFF